This entry lists 16 T cell receptor beta chains sequenced from one sample in a study of T cell responses to AZD1222 COVID-19 vaccine. Assay: immunoSEQ multiplex PCR; the TCRdb copy retains only in-frame clones and omits some. The profile shows some 120,000 clones, approximately 88% of them singletons. The sample consisted of peripheral blood, taken on day 0 of AZD1222 vaccination. These receptors were obtained from an adult in good health.

CDR3 DNA sequence: TGTGCCAGCAGGAAAGGACAGAGCACAGATACGCAGTATTTT. It specifies CASRKGQSTDTQYF. The chain has TRBV2 and TRBJ2-3, with D perhaps matching TRBD1 (6 bases). V was cut by 6 bases and J by 0 bases, with 10 bases left in between. The germline gives CDR1 SNHLY, CDR2 FYNNEI. This CDR3 comprises 14 residues. Full variable domain (remainder filled in from reference TRBV2 and TRBJ2-3): EPEVTQTPSHQVTQMGQEVILRCVPISNHLYFYWYRQILGQKVEFLVSFYNNEISEKSEIFDDQFSVERPDGSNFTLKIRSTKLEDSAMYFCASRKGQSTDTQYFGPGTRLTVL.

J is TRBJ1-6 and V is TRBV2, with a possible D match to TRBD1 (5 bases). The germline V gene has CDR1 SNHLY and CDR2 FYNNEI. The V and J ends lost 6 bases and 7 bases respectively, with 13 bases between them. CDR3 length equals 14 residues. CDR3 loop: CASSVDTTNSPLHF. The CDR3 nucleotides are TGTGCCAGCAGCGTGGACACAACCAATTCACCCCTCCACTTT.

The V and J genes are TRBV19 and TRBJ1-2, with D uncertain. CDR3 length: 12 residues. Germline V gene data show CDR1 as LNHDA and CDR2 as SQIVND (reference sequence). The V and J ends lost 0 bases and 4 bases respectively, with 3 bases between them. The chain's CDR3 is CASSIDSYGYTF. DNA of the CDR3: TGTGCCAGTAGTATAGACAGCTATGGCTACACCTTC. The full variable domain, its missing parts supplied by reference TRBV19 and TRBJ1-2, is DGGITQSPKYLFRKEGQNVTLSCEQNLNHDAMYWYRQDPGQGLRLIYYSQIVNDFQKGDIAEGYSVSREKKESFPLTVTSAQKNPTAFYLCASSIDSYGYTFGSGTRLTVV.

The chain has TRBV13 and TRBJ2-5, with 7 bases matching TRBD1. Germline loops: CDR1 PRHDT, CDR2 FYEKMQ (reference sequence). After removal of 5 bases from V and 3 bases from J, the junction contained 6 bases not matched to a gene. The length of the CDR3 is 14 residues. The CDR3 reads CASSLSGTEETQYF. CDR3 coding DNA: TGTGCCAGCAGCCTCTCCGGGACAGAAGAGACCCAGTACTTC. The whole variable domain, remainder taken from reference TRBV13 and TRBJ2-5, is AAGVIQSPRHLIKEKRETATLKCYPIPRHDTVYWYQQGPGQDPQFLISFYEKMQSDKGSIPDRFSAQQFSDYHSELNMSSLELGDSALYFCASSLSGTEETQYFGPGTRLLVL.

The gene calls are TRBV18 and TRBJ1-1, with 7 bases aligning to TRBD1. CDR1 is KGHSH, CDR2 LQKENI, per germline. Trimming removed 6 bases from V and 0 bases from J; junction bases left unmatched: 4. The CDR3 runs to 14 residues. Here the CDR3 DNA reads TGTGCCAGCTCCGCTACAGGGGTGAACACTGAAGCTTTCTTT. It encodes CASSATGVNTEAFF. Full variable domain (missing parts from reference TRBV18 and TRBJ1-1): NAGVMQNPRHLVRRRGQEARLRCSPMKGHSHVYWYRQLPEEGLKFMVYLQKENIIDESGMPKERFSAEFPKEGPSILRIQQVVRGDSAAYFCASSATGVNTEAFFGQGTRLTVV.

This rearrangement joins TRBV27 to TRBJ2-1; TRBD2 matches 9 bases. The germline V gene has CDR1 MNHEY and CDR2 SMNVEV (reference sequence). Trimming at V came to 3 bases and at J to 1 base, leaving 4 bases not matched to a gene. The CDR3 totals 16 residues. CDR3 residues: CASSFRTSASYNEQFF. As DNA, the CDR3 is TGTGCCAGCAGTTTCCGGACTAGCGCGTCCTACAATGAGCAGTTCTTC.

This clone was detected once. The CDR3: CASPGQHNSPLHF. The CDR3 DNA follows: TGTGCCAGCCCGGGACAACATAATTCACCCCTCCACTTT. This sequence joins TRBV27 and TRBJ1-6; tentatively, D is TRBD1 (6 bases). Germline V gene lookup returns CDR1 MNHEY and CDR2 SMNVEV (reference sequence). The CDR3 is 13 amino acids. V lost 8 bases, J lost 5 bases, and 10 bases lay in between.

The V call is TRBV19, the J call TRBJ1-2; D gene ambiguous. The germline CDR1 and CDR2 sequences are LNHDA and SQIVND (reference sequence). V was shortened by 3 bases and J by 8 bases, with 22 bases between the two germline ends. The CDR3 covers 16 residues. The CDR3 is CASSIPGPGNFVGYTF. For the CDR3, the DNA is TGTGCCAGTAGTATCCCTGGTCCCGGAAACTTCGTAGGCTACACCTTC.

The V and J genes are TRBV5-1 and TRBJ1-1; weak D call: TRBD1 (6 bases). Germline-derived CDR1 and CDR2 are SGHRS and YFSETQ. Between the trimmed V and J ends, which lost 1 base and 0 bases, there was a span of 10 bases. This CDR3 region has 15 residues. CDR3 sequence reads: CASSLSGTLNTEAFF. In DNA, the CDR3 is TGCGCCAGCAGCTTGTCCGGGACACTGAACACTGAAGCTTTCTTT.

This rearrangement joins TRBV28 to TRBJ1-4; D is ambiguous. The V end lost 6 bases, the J end lost 7 bases, and 9 bases lay between the germline ends. In germline, CDR1 is MDHEN, CDR2 SYDVKM. The CDR3 totals 12 residues. CDR3 sequence (DNA): TGTGCCAGCAGCCCCCAGAGTGAAAAACTGTTTTTT. The encoded protein is CASSPQSEKLFF.

This clone was detected a few times. V and J are TRBV11-3 and TRBJ2-2, with D uncertain. Per germline, CDR1 SGHNT and CDR2 YENEEA. CDR3 length: 12 amino acids. V lost 5 bases to trimming and J lost 7 bases, with 8 bases between them. The CDR3 here is CASSRGVGELFF. DNA of the CDR3: TGTGCCAGCAGCCGAGGAGTCGGGGAGCTGTTTTTT.

The V call is TRBV18, the J call TRBJ1-1, with unresolved D. The germline V gene has CDR1 KGHSH and CDR2 LQKENI. This CDR3 region has 14 residues. Trimming stripped 3 bases from V and 4 bases from J, with 12 bases between. The CDR3 sequence is CASSPRQEITEAFF. Written as DNA, the CDR3 is TGTGCCAGCTCACCTCGGCAGGAAATCACTGAAGCTTTCTTT.

This chain joins TRBV6-2 or TRBV6-3 and TRBJ2-5; D is undetermined. The V end lost 5 bases, the J end lost 5 bases, and 6 bases lay between the germline ends. Germline assignment: CDR1 MNHEY and CDR2 SVGEGT. The CDR3 is 11 amino acids. CDR3 DNA sequence: TGTGCCAGCAGTAAATACGAGACCCAGTACTTC. This encodes CASSKYETQYF.

The chain couples TRBV6-5 to TRBJ1-5; D is uncertain. Germline CDR1 MNHEY, CDR2 SVGAGI. The CDR3 loop spans 15 amino acids. V lost 7 bases to trimming and J lost 6 bases, with 19 bases between them. In nucleotides, the CDR3 is TGTGCCAGCAAGGGCAGTCAGGAAGTCGGTCAGCCCCAGCATTTT. It encodes CASKGSQEVGQPQHF.

The rearrangement links TRBV28 to TRBJ1-1; D unresolved. With 2 bases removed from V and 4 bases from J, the gap between germline ends came to 14 bases. The CDR3 is 15 residues long. Germline-derived CDR1 and CDR2 are MDHEN and SYDVKM. The chain's CDR3 is CASSLIIGSGTEAFF. The CDR3 DNA follows: TGTGCCAGCAGTTTAATTATTGGGTCGGGCACTGAAGCTTTCTTT.

The V call is TRBV27, the J call TRBJ1-5, with D perhaps matching TRBD1 (5 bases). The length of the CDR3 is 13 residues. In germline, CDR1 is MNHEY, CDR2 SMNVEV (reference sequence). With 6 bases removed from V and 11 bases from J, the gap between germline ends came to 17 bases. The CDR3 loop is CASRSTGAGAQHF. DNA of the CDR3: TGTGCCAGCAGATCTACTGGGGCTGGGGCCCAGCATTTT.